The rows below give T cell receptor beta chains drawn from one sample of a study of cytomegalovirus exposure and HLA in healthy donors. The method was immunoSEQ multiplex PCR; TCRdb's version includes in-frame clones alone and lacks a portion of them. This sample has 150,000 to 180,000 clones; 79% occur once, and the top ten carry 7.7%. Sequencing input: PBMCs. The receptors shown here come from a man aged 25 to 45 in good health and CMV-seropositive. Each CDR3 is given with its conserved first and last residue. Each record gives: CDR3 DNA, CDR3 protein, J gene, clone size, D gene, CDR3 length, V gene. D genes are given only for firm matches. Clone size is stated in some rows and not others, as once, few, many or a class when expanded.

cdr3_nt: TGTGCCAGCAGCGTAGAACTAGCGGGGGCCCTTGGGGCCGGGGAGCTGTTTTTT
cdr3_aa: CASSVELAGALGAGELFF
j_call: TRBJ2-2
clone_size: -
d_call: TRBD2
cdr3_length: 18
v_call: TRBV9

cdr3_nt: TGTGCCAGCACCGAGGACCCCGGGACCTACAATGAGCAGTTCTTC
cdr3_aa: CASTEDPGTYNEQFF
j_call: TRBJ2-1
clone_size: -
d_call: -
cdr3_length: 15
v_call: TRBV2

cdr3_nt: TGTGCCAGTAAGGACAGGGGAGGTGGCTACACCTTC
cdr3_aa: CASKDRGGGYTF
j_call: TRBJ1-2
clone_size: -
d_call: TRBD1
cdr3_length: 12
v_call: TRBV19

cdr3_nt: TGTGCCACCAGCAGGGAGGCGGGACTAGCCTACGAGCAGTACTTC
cdr3_aa: CATSREAGLAYEQYF
j_call: TRBJ2-7
clone_size: -
d_call: TRBD2
cdr3_length: 15
v_call: TRBV15

cdr3_nt: TGCGCCAGCAGCTTAAAGGGAGGGACTGAAGCTTTCTTT
cdr3_aa: CASSLKGGTEAFF
j_call: TRBJ1-1
clone_size: -
d_call: -
cdr3_length: 13
v_call: TRBV5-1

cdr3_nt: TGTGCCAGCAGCCGGTACAGGGAAGGGTTGGGAAAACTGTTTTTT
cdr3_aa: CASSRYREGLGKLFF
j_call: TRBJ1-4
clone_size: -
d_call: -
cdr3_length: 15
v_call: TRBV2

cdr3_nt: TGTGCCAGCACCGACGGGAACAGGGTGGTAGGCTACACCTTC
cdr3_aa: CASTDGNRVVGYTF
j_call: TRBJ1-2
clone_size: -
d_call: -
cdr3_length: 14
v_call: TRBV6-6

cdr3_nt: TGCGCCAGCAGCTACAGCGGGCAGAACACCGGGGAGCTGTTTTTT
cdr3_aa: CASSYSGQNTGELFF
j_call: TRBJ2-2
clone_size: -
d_call: -
cdr3_length: 15
v_call: TRBV5-1

cdr3_nt: TGTGCCAGCAGTGACGACAGGGCGGCCTACGAGCAGTACTTC
cdr3_aa: CASSDDRAAYEQYF
j_call: TRBJ2-7
clone_size: once
d_call: TRBD1
cdr3_length: 14
v_call: TRBV25-1

cdr3_nt: TGCAGCGTTGGGGATCGTGCCGCCTCGGGGTCTGGAAACACCATATATTTT
cdr3_aa: CSVGDRAASGSGNTIYF
j_call: TRBJ1-3
clone_size: -
d_call: -
cdr3_length: 17
v_call: TRBV29-1

cdr3_nt: TGTGCCAGCAGCCAGGACAGGGGTGTGAGTAAACTGTTTTTT
cdr3_aa: CASSQDRGVSKLFF
j_call: TRBJ1-4
clone_size: -
d_call: TRBD1
cdr3_length: 14
v_call: TRBV7-8

cdr3_nt: TGTGCCAGCAGCTTGGGGAAAAACAGGGGAAACACCATATATTTT
cdr3_aa: CASSLGKNRGNTIYF
j_call: TRBJ1-3
clone_size: once
d_call: -
cdr3_length: 15
v_call: TRBV5-8

cdr3_nt: TGTGCCAGCAGCTTAGGTTCCAACGGGCCCCAGCATTTT
cdr3_aa: CASSLGSNGPQHF
j_call: TRBJ1-5
clone_size: -
d_call: -
cdr3_length: 13
v_call: TRBV11-2

cdr3_nt: TGTGCCAGTAGTATACAGGGAGGTGAAGCTTTCTTT
cdr3_aa: CASSIQGGEAFF
j_call: TRBJ1-1
clone_size: -
d_call: -
cdr3_length: 12
v_call: TRBV19

cdr3_nt: TGTGCCTGGAGTGTAAGGGTTAGCGGCTACGAGCAGTACTTC
cdr3_aa: CAWSVRVSGYEQYF
j_call: TRBJ2-7
clone_size: -
d_call: -
cdr3_length: 14
v_call: TRBV30

cdr3_nt: TGTGCCAGCAGCCCCAGTGGGGACTTGAACACTGAAGCTTTCTTT
cdr3_aa: CASSPSGDLNTEAFF
j_call: TRBJ1-1
clone_size: -
d_call: -
cdr3_length: 15
v_call: TRBV7-3

cdr3_nt: TGCGCCAGCACCGAGGGCGGGGGGCGCAGGACTGAAGCTTTCTTT
cdr3_aa: CASTEGGGRRTEAFF
j_call: TRBJ1-1
clone_size: -
d_call: -
cdr3_length: 15
v_call: TRBV10-2

cdr3_nt: TGTGCCATCAGTGAGTCGAACACTATGGCTGGAAACACCATATATTTT
cdr3_aa: CAISESNTMAGNTIYF
j_call: TRBJ1-3
clone_size: -
d_call: -
cdr3_length: 16
v_call: TRBV10-3

cdr3_nt: TGTGCCAGCAGCCCCCGGGACAGAGCTTTCTTT
cdr3_aa: CASSPRDRAFF
j_call: TRBJ1-1
clone_size: once
d_call: TRBD1
cdr3_length: 11
v_call: TRBV5-5

cdr3_nt: TGTGCCAGCCGGGGAAAGAACTCTGGAAACACCATATATTTT
cdr3_aa: CASRGKNSGNTIYF
j_call: TRBJ1-3
clone_size: -
d_call: -
cdr3_length: 14
v_call: TRBV6-5

cdr3_nt: TGTGCTAGCAGCCCTCAACTAGCGGGAGTTCCCTACAATGAGCAGTTCTTC
cdr3_aa: CASSPQLAGVPYNEQFF
j_call: TRBJ2-1
clone_size: few
d_call: TRBD2
cdr3_length: 17
v_call: TRBV7-7

cdr3_nt: TGTGCCATCAGTGATACAGGGGAGGACGGAAACACCATATATTTT
cdr3_aa: CAISDTGEDGNTIYF
j_call: TRBJ1-3
clone_size: -
d_call: TRBD1
cdr3_length: 15
v_call: TRBV10-3

cdr3_nt: TGCAGCGTTCTTGGCACAGATACGCAGTATTTT
cdr3_aa: CSVLGTDTQYF
j_call: TRBJ2-3
clone_size: -
d_call: -
cdr3_length: 11
v_call: TRBV29-1

cdr3_nt: TGTGCCTGGACCCCTCTCCAGTCCGGCTACACCTTC
cdr3_aa: CAWTPLQSGYTF
j_call: TRBJ1-2
clone_size: -
d_call: -
cdr3_length: 12
v_call: TRBV30

cdr3_nt: TGCAGTGTAGGGGTCGATACGCAGTATTTT
cdr3_aa: CSVGVDTQYF
j_call: TRBJ2-3
clone_size: -
d_call: -
cdr3_length: 10
v_call: TRBV20-1

cdr3_nt: TGTGCCAGCAGCGTAGCTCCTAAGAACACCGGGGAGCTGTTTTTT
cdr3_aa: CASSVAPKNTGELFF
j_call: TRBJ2-2
clone_size: -
d_call: -
cdr3_length: 15
v_call: TRBV9

cdr3_nt: TGTGCCTGGAGCTCCCTTCTAACTAGCGGATACACAGATACGCAGTATTTT
cdr3_aa: CAWSSLLTSGYTDTQYF
j_call: TRBJ2-3
clone_size: -
d_call: TRBD2
cdr3_length: 17
v_call: TRBV30